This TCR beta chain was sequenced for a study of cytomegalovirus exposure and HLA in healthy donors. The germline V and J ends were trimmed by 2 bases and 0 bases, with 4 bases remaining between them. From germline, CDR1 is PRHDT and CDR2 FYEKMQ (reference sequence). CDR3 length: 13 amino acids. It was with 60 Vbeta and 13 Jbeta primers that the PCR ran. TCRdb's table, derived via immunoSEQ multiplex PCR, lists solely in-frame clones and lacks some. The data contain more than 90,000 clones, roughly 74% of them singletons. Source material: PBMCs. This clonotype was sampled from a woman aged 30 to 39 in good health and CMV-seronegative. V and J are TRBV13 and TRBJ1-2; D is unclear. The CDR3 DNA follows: TGTGCCAGCAGCTTATCTCCTAACTATGGCTACACCTTC. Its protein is CASSLSPNYGYTF. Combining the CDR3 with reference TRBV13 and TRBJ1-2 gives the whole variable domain AAGVIQSPRHLIKEKRETATLKCYPIPRHDTVYWYQQGPGQDPQFLISFYEKMQSDKGSIPDRFSAQQFSDYHSELNMSSLELGDSALYFCASSLSPNYGYTFGSGTRLTVV.